The present T cell receptor (beta chain) was sequenced within a study of CD8 T cells in ankylosing spondylitis. General study results and limits: CD8+ disease-linked clones were present at relatively low frequencies in blood. Reactive arthritis synovial fluid and blood were previously reported to contain some motif variants. About 8 highly homologous variants made up a TCR beta motif, and this motif appeared characteristic of ankylosing spondylitis blood. Reports say disease-linked clones showed up significantly more in matched ankylosing spondylitis synovial fluid.

V lost 6 bases and J lost 5, with 16 bases in between. The germline gives CDR1 SQVTM, CDR2 ANQGSEA. This CDR3 region has 13 residues. The authors made TCR beta libraries by quantitative 5'-RACE with molecular barcodes. TCRdb re-derived calls from the 5' RACE reads in MiXCR, one entry per CDR3 protein. This table has about 330,000 distinct CDR3 sequences, 6.5% to 10% appearing once. On this clonotype itself: Antigen unknown.

What was sequenced was blood, either unsorted or a sorted T cell fraction (not recorded which). This chain joins TRBV29-1 and TRBJ1-1; D not resolved. The receptor was isolated from a male donor with ankylosing spondylitis. The CDR3 nucleotides read TGCAGCGTCTACAGTAACCTCATGACTGAAGCTTTCTTT. It is translated as CSVYSNLMTEAFF.